The 2 T cell receptor beta chains given below trace back to one sample, sequenced in a study of blood T cell repertoires in COVID-19. Data came from immunoSEQ multiplex PCR; TCRdb stores just in-frame clones and leaves some out. Among a few hundred thousand clones listed, about 87% were seen once. Sequencing used PBMCs or T cells enriched from blood (not recorded which). The receptors come from a man aged 18-30 years with acute COVID-19.

This chain connects TRBV5-4 to TRBJ2-2; D is uncertain. Germline CDR1 and CDR2: SGHNT and YYREEE (reference sequence). Deletions cut 0 bases from V and 4 bases from J, with 7 bases between. The CDR3 extends over 14 amino acids. CDR3 bases: TGTGCCAGCAGCTTGGGACACGGCACCGGGGAGCTGTTTTTT. Translated, it gives CASSLGHGTGELFF. Drawing the rest from reference TRBV5-4 and TRBJ2-2, the complete variable domain is ETGVTQSPTHLIKTRGQQVTLRCSSQSGHNTVSWYQQALGQGPQFIFQYYREEENGRGNFPPRFSGLQFPNYSSELNVNALELDDSALYLCASSLGHGTGELFFGEGSRLTVL.

This rearrangement joins TRBV28 to TRBJ2-7; TRBD1 aligns across 8 bases. The V gene end was trimmed by 5 bases and the J gene end by 2 bases; junction bases not matched to a gene: 8. The CDR3 loop spans 15 amino acids. Germline-derived CDR1 and CDR2 are MDHEN and SYDVKM. The CDR3 sequence is CASSLRQGRTYEQYF. The CDR3 bases are TGTGCCAGCAGTCTCAGACAGGGGAGGACCTACGAGCAGTACTTC.